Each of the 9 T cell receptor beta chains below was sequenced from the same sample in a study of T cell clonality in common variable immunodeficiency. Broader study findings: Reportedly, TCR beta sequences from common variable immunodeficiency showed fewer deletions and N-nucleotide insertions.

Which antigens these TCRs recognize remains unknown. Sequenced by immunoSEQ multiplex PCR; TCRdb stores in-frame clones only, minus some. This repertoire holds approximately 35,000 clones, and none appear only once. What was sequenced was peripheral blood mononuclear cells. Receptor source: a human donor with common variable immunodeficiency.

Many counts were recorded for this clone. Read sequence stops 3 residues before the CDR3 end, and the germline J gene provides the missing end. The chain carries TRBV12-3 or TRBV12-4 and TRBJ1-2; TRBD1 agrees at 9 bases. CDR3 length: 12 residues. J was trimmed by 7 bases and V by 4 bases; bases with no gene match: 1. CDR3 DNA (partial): TGTGCCAGCAGTTGGGACAGGGTTGGC. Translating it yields CASSWDRVG. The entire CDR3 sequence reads CASSWDRVGYTF.

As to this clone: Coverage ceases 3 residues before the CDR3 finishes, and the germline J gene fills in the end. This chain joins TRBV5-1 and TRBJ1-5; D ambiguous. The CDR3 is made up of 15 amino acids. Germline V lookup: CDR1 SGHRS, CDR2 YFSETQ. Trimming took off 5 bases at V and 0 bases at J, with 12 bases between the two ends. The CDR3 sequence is CASRYNSNSNQPQHF. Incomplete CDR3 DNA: TGCGCCAGCAGGTATAACAGTAATAGCAATCAGCCC.

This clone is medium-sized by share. The covered CDR3 bases are TGCAGTGCTCCCTTGGGGGGGCACGGGACTGAA. Amino acid sequence: CSAPLGGHGTE. The complete CDR3 reads CSAPLGGHGTEAFF. This rearrangement joins TRBV20-1 to TRBJ1-1; D is possibly TRBD1 (6 bases). The read finishes 3 residues shy of the CDR3 end, and the germline J gene is used to complete it. Trimming took off 5 bases at V and 5 bases at J, with 18 bases between the two ends. Germline V gives CDR1 DFQATT, CDR2 SNEGSKA (reference sequence). This CDR3 is 14 amino acids long.

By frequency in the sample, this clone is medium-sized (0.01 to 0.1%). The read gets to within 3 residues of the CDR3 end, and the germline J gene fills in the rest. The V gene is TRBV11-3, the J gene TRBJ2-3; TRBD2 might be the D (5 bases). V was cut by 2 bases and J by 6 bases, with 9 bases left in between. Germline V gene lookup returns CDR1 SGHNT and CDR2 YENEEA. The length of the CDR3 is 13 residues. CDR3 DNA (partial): TGTGCCAGCAGCTTAAGCGGTTATGATACG. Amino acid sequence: CASSLSGYDT. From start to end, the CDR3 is CASSLSGYDTQYF.

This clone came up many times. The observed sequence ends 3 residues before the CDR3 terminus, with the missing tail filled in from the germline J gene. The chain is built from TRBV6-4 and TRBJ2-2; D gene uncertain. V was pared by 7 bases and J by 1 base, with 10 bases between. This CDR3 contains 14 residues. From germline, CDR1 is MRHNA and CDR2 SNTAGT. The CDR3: CASKTRQNTGELFF. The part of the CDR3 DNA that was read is TGTGCCAGCAAAACGCGTCAGAACACCGGGGAG.

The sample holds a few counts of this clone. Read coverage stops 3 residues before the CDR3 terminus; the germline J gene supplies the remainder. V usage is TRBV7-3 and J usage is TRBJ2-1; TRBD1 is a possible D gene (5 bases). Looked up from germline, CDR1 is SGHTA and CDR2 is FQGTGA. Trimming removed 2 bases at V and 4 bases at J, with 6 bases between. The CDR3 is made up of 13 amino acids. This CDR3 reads CASSLGQYNEQFF. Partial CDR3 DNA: TGTGCCAGCAGCTTAGGACAATACAATGAG.

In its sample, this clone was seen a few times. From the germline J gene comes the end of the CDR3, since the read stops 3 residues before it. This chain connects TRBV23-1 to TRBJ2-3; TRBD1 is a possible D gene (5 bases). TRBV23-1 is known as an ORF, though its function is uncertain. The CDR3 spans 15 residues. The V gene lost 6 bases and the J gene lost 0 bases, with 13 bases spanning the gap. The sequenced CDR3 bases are TGCGCCAGCAGGGAGACAGACCCTAGCACAGATACG. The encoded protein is CASRETDPSTDT. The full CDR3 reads CASRETDPSTDTQYF.

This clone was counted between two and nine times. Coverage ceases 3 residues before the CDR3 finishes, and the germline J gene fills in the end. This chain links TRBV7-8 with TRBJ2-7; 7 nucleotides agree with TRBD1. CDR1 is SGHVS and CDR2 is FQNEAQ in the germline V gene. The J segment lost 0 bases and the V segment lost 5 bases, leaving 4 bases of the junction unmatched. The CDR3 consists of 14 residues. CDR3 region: CASSPGDSSYEQYF. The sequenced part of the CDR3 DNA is TGTGCCAGCAGCCCCGGGGACAGCTCCTACGAG.

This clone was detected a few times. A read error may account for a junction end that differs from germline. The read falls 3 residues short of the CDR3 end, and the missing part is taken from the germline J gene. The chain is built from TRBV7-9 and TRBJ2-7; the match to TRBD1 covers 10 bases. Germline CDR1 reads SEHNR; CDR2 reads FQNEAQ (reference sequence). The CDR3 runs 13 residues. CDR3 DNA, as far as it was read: TGTTCCAGCAGCAGACAGGGGGCTTACGAG. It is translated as CSSSRQGAYE. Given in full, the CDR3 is CSSSRQGAYEQYF.